Given below is one TCR beta chain in context. Its target is unknown. The entry originates in a study of radiotherapy plus CTLA-4 blockade in lung cancer. The wider study: Objective responses were observed in approximately 17% of patients, and disease control was achieved by roughly 30%.

Clones were sequenced by immunoSEQ multiplex PCR, and TCRdb holds only the in-frame ones, with some missing. Seen here are 110,000 or so clones, approximately 84% observed once, and the top ten hold roughly 5.2%. Regarding the study as a whole: With interferon-beta, early dynamics of blood T cell clones were reported to best predict response. Once radiotherapy plus ipilimumab had been given, TCR clones derived from tumor expanded in blood.

This sample comprised peripheral blood, obtained from a patient treated with radiotherapy plus ipilimumab. This clonotype was sampled from a human donor with non-small cell lung cancer who had a partial response to radiotherapy plus ipilimumab.

The CDR3 loop reads CASSESKKLAYEQYF. CDR3 nucleotides: TGCGCCAGCAGTGAGAGTAAAAAACTTGCCTACGAGCAGTACTTC. This chain joins TRBV10-1 and TRBJ2-7, with unresolved D. Deletions cut 2 bases from V and 2 bases from J, with 13 bases between. There are 15 residues in the CDR3. The germline gives CDR1 WNHNN, CDR2 SYGVQD (reference sequence).